This T cell receptor beta chain is drawn from a study of T-cell memory formation after mild COVID-19. Study-wide results and caveats: Mainly CM and EM harbored the contracting CD4+ clones; mainly EMRA harbored the CD8+ ones. In second-wave clones peaking day 37, SARS-CoV-2 specificity remained unconfirmed. Day 15 to 85 contracting clones showed balanced CD4/CD8; later expanders leaned CD4+.

A 5'RACE reaction primed in the constant segment made cDNA libraries of TCR alpha and TCR beta, and these carried sample barcodes and UMIs. TCRdb re-called the 5' RACE reads with MiXCR, one entry per CDR3 protein. Here the sample spans over 400,000 distinct CDR3 sequences, 20% to 25% being singletons. This CDR3 spans 14 amino acids. CDR1 and CDR2 (germline): SGHRS, YFSETQ. The germline V and J ends were trimmed by 7 bases and 3 bases, with 16 bases remaining between them. Regarding this clonotype: The antigen remains undetermined.

Sequenced: PBMCs or a T cell subset sorted from them (not recorded which). V and J are TRBV5-1 and TRBJ1-1; tentatively, D is TRBD1 (5 bases). The sequence came from an adult woman who had mild COVID-19 (a few samples of this study predate the infection). Cell type and time point are not known. The CDR3 bases are TGCGCCAGCCGCACCGGGCCGGGGGACACTGAAGCTTTCTTT. Protein sequence: CASRTGPGDTEAFF.